These T cell receptor beta chains were read from a single sample in a study of technical replicates of blood from several donors. Data came from immunoSEQ multiplex PCR; TCRdb stores just in-frame clones and leaves some out. The data show around 79,000 clones, approximately 94% seen once. Source material: T cells isolated from PBMCs. These TCRs come from a human donor in good health. CDR3s include the opening cysteine and the closing phenylalanine or tryptophan. The D gene is left open where the match is weak. Size tells how often a clone was seen (once, few, many) or the class of an expanded clone, and some rows leave it out.

V gene	J gene	D gene	clone size	CDR3 protein	CDR3 DNA
TRBV5-1	TRBJ1-5	TRBD1	NA	CASSLEGGGGGQPQHF	TGCGCCAGCAGCTTAGAAGGTGGAGGGGGCGGACAGCCCCAGCATTTT
TRBV2	TRBJ2-1	NA	NA	CASSEGYGGTTANEQFF	TGTGCCAGCAGTGAGGGATACGGCGGGACGACCGCGAATGAGCAGTTCTTC
TRBV6-1	TRBJ2-3	NA	NA	CASSEAVEGAMGAQYF	TGTGCCAGCAGTGAAGCTGTGGAAGGGGCTATGGGTGCGCAGTATTTT
TRBV6-1	TRBJ2-7	TRBD2	NA	CASGWTSGYYEQYF	TGTGCCAGCGGATGGACTAGCGGATACTACGAGCAGTACTTC
TRBV28	TRBJ1-4	NA	NA	CASRPGATNEKLFF	TGTGCCAGCAGACCGGGAGCAACTAATGAAAAACTGTTTTTT
TRBV7-9	TRBJ2-2	TRBD1	NA	CASSRTGGPGELFF	TGTGCCAGCAGCCGAACAGGGGGGCCCGGGGAGCTGTTTTTT
TRBV27	TRBJ2-7	TRBD1	NA	CASSFQGAHYEQYF	TGTGCCAGCAGTTTCCAGGGGGCGCATTACGAGCAGTACTTC
TRBV30	TRBJ2-2	NA	NA	CAWSSAPTNPLAMTGELFF	TGTGCCTGGAGTTCTGCTCCAACGAACCCTCTTGCTATGACCGGGGAGCTGTTTTTT
TRBV27	TRBJ2-7	TRBD1	NA	CASSSGTGNEQYF	TGTGCCAGCAGTTCCGGGACAGGGAACGAGCAGTACTTC
TRBV10-1	TRBJ2-3	NA	NA	CASSESILGRYTDTQYF	TGCGCCAGCAGTGAGTCGATTCTGGGCAGATACACAGATACGCAGTATTTT
TRBV19	TRBJ2-1	TRBD1	NA	CASSPGTGGRDEQFF	TGTGCCAGTAGCCCCGGGACAGGGGGAAGGGATGAGCAGTTCTTC
TRBV7-7	TRBJ2-1	NA	NA	CASSLGFGGYNEQFF	TGTGCCAGCAGCTTAGGGTTTGGCGGATACAATGAGCAGTTCTTC
TRBV19	TRBJ2-7	TRBD1	NA	CASSTPGQGNEQYF	TGTGCCAGTAGTACGCCGGGACAGGGGAACGAGCAGTACTTC
TRBV5-8	TRBJ1-1	NA	NA	CASSGSWGDNTEAFF	TGTGCCAGCAGCGGTAGTTGGGGGGACAACACTGAAGCTTTCTTT
TRBV21-1	TRBJ1-5	NA	NA	CASKATGENQPQHF	TGTGCCAGCAAGGCGACAGGGGAGAATCAGCCCCAGCATTTT
TRBV18	TRBJ1-1	NA	once	CASSPGGARGDTEAFF	TGTGCCAGCTCACCGGGCGGGGCCCGAGGGGACACTGAAGCTTTCTTT
TRBV28	TRBJ1-5	NA	NA	CASQPGGGNQPQHF	TGTGCCAGCCAACCCGGGGGAGGCAACCAGCCCCAGCATTTT
TRBV7-7	TRBJ2-5	NA	NA	CASSLVGFGGQETQYF	TGTGCCAGCAGCTTAGTAGGTTTCGGGGGACAAGAGACCCAGTACTTC
TRBV12-5	TRBJ1-5	NA	NA	CASGVPSGGLGNQPQHF	TGTGCTAGTGGTGTACCCAGTGGAGGCCTCGGCAATCAGCCCCAGCATTTT
TRBV6-1	TRBJ2-1	NA	NA	CASSPNRENWNEQFF	TGTGCCAGCAGTCCTAATCGGGAGAATTGGAATGAGCAGTTCTTC
TRBV5-1	TRBJ2-1	TRBD2	NA	CASSLLAEDWDEQFF	TGCGCCAGCAGCTTGCTAGCGGAGGATTGGGATGAGCAGTTCTTC
TRBV5-1	TRBJ1-1	NA	NA	CASSLPFKERTEAFF	TGCGCCAGCAGCCTACCATTTAAGGAGAGAACTGAAGCTTTCTTT
TRBV19	TRBJ2-7	TRBD2	NA	CASSHEWGGYEQYF	TGTGCCAGTAGCCACGAATGGGGGGGCTACGAGCAGTACTTC
TRBV27	TRBJ2-5	NA	NA	CASSYLVETQYF	TGTGCCAGCAGTTATCTCGTAGAGACCCAGTACTTC
TRBV10-3	TRBJ2-2	NA	NA	CAISEKRWSGGITGELFF	TGTGCCATCAGTGAAAAAAGGTGGTCAGGGGGGATCACCGGGGAGCTGTTTTTT
TRBV6-6	TRBJ2-1	NA	NA	CASRDGGIYNEQFF	TGTGCCAGCCGTGACGGGGGAATTTACAATGAGCAGTTCTTC
TRBV12-5	TRBJ1-5	NA	NA	CASGLVPGHSNQPQHF	TGTGCTAGTGGTTTGGTTCCAGGGCACAGCAATCAGCCCCAGCATTTT
TRBV6-1	TRBJ2-5	TRBD2	NA	CASSEEGFSGRRAETQYF	TGTGCCAGCAGTGAAGAAGGCTTTAGCGGGAGGAGAGCGGAGACCCAGTACTTC
TRBV7-9	TRBJ2-3	TRBD1	NA	CASSREFDRVIDTQYF	TGTGCCAGCAGCCGCGAGTTCGACAGGGTAATAGATACGCAGTATTTT
TRBV6-4	TRBJ1-1	TRBD1	few	CASSAGGAARAFF	TGTGCCAGCAGTGCAGGGGGCGCGGCGAGGGCTTTCTTT
TRBV27	TRBJ1-4	TRBD1	NA	CASSNLQTGGTNEKLFF	TGTGCCAGCAGTAACCTCCAAACAGGGGGGACTAATGAAAAACTGTTTTTT
TRBV27	TRBJ2-3	TRBD2	NA	CASHPVAGSADTQYF	TGTGCCAGCCACCCTGTAGCGGGATCCGCAGATACGCAGTATTTT
TRBV11-2	TRBJ1-3	NA	NA	CASHSPYARGRSSGNTIYF	TGTGCCAGCCACTCTCCATATGCGCGCGGCAGAAGCTCCGGAAACACCATATATTTT
TRBV14	TRBJ2-7	TRBD2	NA	CASSQLGAGVYEQYF	TGTGCCAGCAGCCAACTGGGAGCGGGAGTGTACGAGCAGTACTTC
TRBV7-2	TRBJ2-5	TRBD2	NA	CASSSSSGSWETQYF	TGTGCCAGCAGCTCGTCTAGCGGGAGTTGGGAGACCCAGTACTTC
TRBV7-6	TRBJ2-5	NA	NA	CASSYLGKGGTQYF	TGTGCCAGCAGCTACCTGGGCAAAGGGGGGACCCAGTACTTC
TRBV28	TRBJ1-5	TRBD1	NA	CASSLPTGTGGYGNQPQHF	TGTGCCAGCAGTTTACCTACGGGGACAGGGGGCTACGGCAATCAGCCCCAGCATTTT
TRBV4-1	TRBJ2-1	TRBD2	once	CASSQGSGVYNEQFF	TGCGCCAGCAGCCAAGGGAGCGGGGTCTACAATGAGCAGTTCTTC
TRBV20-1	TRBJ2-5	NA	NA	CSASGLGSQYF	TGCAGTGCTAGCGGGTTAGGGAGCCAGTACTTC
TRBV10-3	TRBJ2-7	NA	NA	CAIKDEGGDEQYF	TGTGCCATCAAAGACGAGGGGGGGGACGAGCAGTACTTC
TRBV27	TRBJ2-2	NA	NA	CASRHRNTGELFF	TGTGCCAGCAGGCACAGGAACACCGGGGAGCTGTTTTTT